What follows are 16 T cell receptor beta chains derived from one specimen sequenced in a study of T cell repertoires in cytomegalovirus infection. No cognate antigen is known for these TCRs. TCRdb itself ran the reads through MiXCR, one entry per CDR3 protein. The top ten hold around 12% of the sample, which has 830,000 or so distinct CDR3 sequences, less than 35% seen once. Sequencing was performed on cultured CD8+ T cells from PBMCs, taken from culture after CMV antigen stimulation. These receptors all come from a human donor in good health (CMV status not recorded). Some clones in this sample may be carry-over from other donors' samples.

A few counts support this clonotype. The rearrangement links TRBV20-1 to TRBJ1-6; D unresolved. Trimming stripped 3 bases from V and 6 bases from J, with 15 bases between. Germline-derived CDR1 and CDR2 are DFQATT and SNEGSKA (reference sequence). The CDR3 spans 15 residues. The CDR3 DNA reads TGCAGTGCTAGTCACCCCGGCCATTCTAATTCACCCCTCCACTTT. Translated, it gives CSASHPGHSNSPLHF.

The chain has TRBV10-1 and TRBJ1-1; TRBD1 is a possible D gene (5 bases). Germline V lookup: CDR1 WNHNN, CDR2 SYGVQD (reference sequence). CDR3 length: 14 amino acids. V lost 6 bases to trimming and J lost 4 bases, with 15 bases between them. CDR3 bases: TGCGCCAGCAGCCTGTCCGTCGGGGGCACTGAAGCTTTCTTT. This translates into CASSLSVGGTEAFF.

This clonotype was seen many times. The rearrangement uses TRBV12-3 or TRBV12-4 and TRBJ2-1; D perhaps matches TRBD2 (6 bases). Between the trimmed V and J ends, which lost 5 bases and 0 bases, there was a span of 11 bases. The CDR3 consists of 15 residues. This chain's CDR3 is CASSRSEGSYNEQFF. The CDR3 nucleotides read TGTGCCAGCAGTCGCTCGGAGGGCTCCTACAATGAGCAGTTCTTC.

A single count supports this clonotype. The chain uses TRBV6-6 and TRBJ1-5, with 7 positions matching TRBD1. The junction had 4 bases not matched to a gene; V was cut back by 5 bases and J by 0 bases. Germline values: CDR1 MNHNY, CDR2 SVGAGI (reference sequence). The CDR3 is 15 residues long. In DNA, the CDR3 is TGTGCCAGCAGTCGACAGGGTGATAGCAATCAGCCCCAGCATTTT. The encoded protein is CASSRQGDSNQPQHF.

The CDR3 sequence: CASSVGRGFYTDTQYF. The CDR3 coding sequence is TGTGCCAGCAGTGTCGGTAGGGGGTTCTACACAGATACGCAGTATTTT. The V gene is TRBV6-1, the J gene TRBJ2-3; D is possibly TRBD1 (6 bases). V was shortened by 4 bases and J by 2 bases, with 16 bases between the two germline ends. The CDR3 has 16 residues. Per germline, CDR1 MNHNS and CDR2 SASEGT.

This clonotype was recorded at least ten times. The chain is built from TRBV6-1 and TRBJ2-2; D may match TRBD1 or TRBD2 (6 bases each). CDR1 is MNHNS, CDR2 SASEGT, per germline. V was cut by 6 bases and J by 0 bases, with 8 bases left in between. CDR3 length: 14 amino acids. Here the CDR3 reads CASRRGANTGELFF. The CDR3 DNA is TGTGCCAGCAGGAGGGGGGCGAACACCGGGGAGCTGTTTTTT.

This clonotype was counted a few times. CDR3 bases: TGTGCCAGCAGTTTAGGGACAGGGAAAAAAGCTTTCTTT. Amino acids: CASSLGTGKKAFF. The V and J genes are TRBV27 and TRBJ1-1, with 9 nucleotides matching TRBD1. Germline CDR1 is MNHEY and CDR2 is SMNVEV (reference sequence). The CDR3 runs to 13 residues. V trimming: 2 bases; J trimming: 9 bases; junction bases outside the gene matches: 4.

This clonotype was counted only a few times. The gene calls are TRBV6-6 and TRBJ2-5, with 7 bases lining up with TRBD1. Trimming cost V 4 bases and J 5 bases; bases outside gene matches: 13. The germline CDR1 and CDR2 sequences are MNHNY and SVGAGI (reference sequence). The CDR3 is 16 residues long. For the CDR3, the DNA is TGTGCCAGCAGTTGGATCCGAAGGGGGCGATCGGAGACCCAGTACTTC. This codes for CASSWIRRGRSETQYF.

Only a few counts were recorded for this clonotype. The genes are TRBV10-3 and TRBJ1-3; 7 nucleotides line up with TRBD1. V shed 7 bases, J shed 1 base, and the junction held 16 bases outside the gene matches. The CDR3 has 18 amino acids. CDR1 is ENHRY and CDR2 is SYGVKD in the germline V gene. The CDR3 spells CAIMDPDRVESSGNTIYF. CDR3 nucleotide sequence: TGTGCCATCATGGACCCCGACAGGGTTGAAAGTTCTGGAAACACCATATATTTT.

V is TRBV29-1 and J is TRBJ1-1; 12 bases match TRBD1. CDR1 SQVTM and CDR2 ANQGSEA come from the germline V gene. The V segment lost 6 bases and the J segment 0 bases; nucleotides outside the gene matches: 2. The CDR3 spans 14 residues. CDR3: CSVGTGGMNTEAFF. The CDR3 coding sequence is TGCAGCGTGGGGACAGGGGGCATGAACACTGAAGCTTTCTTT. Filled out from reference TRBV29-1 and TRBJ1-1, the complete variable domain reads SAVISQKPSRDICQRGTSLTIQCQVDSQVTMMFWYRQQPGQSLTLIATANQGSEATYESGFVIDKFPISRPNLTFSTLTVSNMSPEDSSIYLCSVGTGGMNTEAFFGQGTRLTVV.

The CDR3 loop reads CSARGIGGADPEKSHHYGYTF. Written as DNA, the CDR3 is TGCAGTGCTAGGGGGATAGGGGGCGCAGATCCCGAAAAAAGCCACCATTATGGCTACACCTTC. The genes are TRBV20-1 and TRBJ1-2; TRBD1 matches at 7 bases. The trim removed 3 bases at V and 5 bases at J, leaving 30 bases unmatched. The germline V gene has CDR1 DFQATT and CDR2 SNEGSKA (reference sequence). The CDR3 runs 21 residues.

About this clonotype: A read error may be the cause here, since a much bigger clone is one base away. The CDR3 nucleotides read TGTGCCACCCTGGGTGCGGGGGCTGCCAAAAACATTCAGCACTTC. The encoded protein is CATLGAGAAKNIQHF. This chain joins TRBV7-6 and TRBJ2-4; a possible D gene is TRBD2 (7 bases). The CDR3 is 15 amino acids. Germline V lookup: CDR1 SGHVS, CDR2 FNYEAQ.

The chain combines TRBV29-1 with TRBJ2-2; no definite D call. Germline loops: CDR1 SQVTM, CDR2 ANQGSEA. Trimming took 4 bases from V and 0 from J, leaving 6 bases between them. The CDR3 sequence is 13 residues long. The CDR3 nucleotides are TGCAGCGTTGTAGTAGCGAACACCGGGGAGCTGTTTTTT. Its translation is CSVVVANTGELFF.

This clonotype was picked up a small number of times. The chain employs TRBV4-1 and TRBJ2-2, with D uncertain. Germline loops: CDR1 MGHRA, CDR2 YSYEKL. This CDR3 is 16 amino acids long. V lost 3 bases to trimming and J lost 3 bases, with 14 bases between them. DNA for the CDR3: TGCGCCAGCAGCCATCATCTCCGGGCGGACACCGGGGAGCTGTTTTTT. Translating it yields CASSHHLRADTGELFF.

This sequence joins TRBV11-3 and TRBJ1-2, with D unclear. V lost 5 bases, J lost 2 bases, and 6 bases lay in between. CDR1 and CDR2 from the germline V gene are SGHNT and YENEEA. The CDR3 loop spans 12 amino acids. Here the CDR3 DNA reads TGTGCCAGCAGCGCAGTCAACTATGGCTACACCTTC. Translation gives CASSAVNYGYTF.

The CDR3 is CASIGLEGWGTDTQYF. The CDR3 DNA reads TGTGCCAGCATCGGCCTAGAGGGGTGGGGCACAGATACGCAGTATTTT. The V gene is TRBV6-6, the J gene TRBJ2-3; D is tentatively TRBD1 or TRBD2 (5 bases each). The V and J ends lost 7 bases and 1 base respectively, with 18 bases between them. CDR3 length equals 16 residues. CDR1 and CDR2 from the germline V gene are MNHNY and SVGAGI (reference sequence).